This T cell receptor (beta chain) was captured in a study of shared clonotypes between healthy human individuals. Study results and limitations: Rarefaction revealed incomplete sorted-subset sequencing despite large depth. Clonotypes which were not shared had lower generation probabilities than clonotypes that all four donors shared. Sampling covered nothing but blood. Tissue TCR repertoires likely differ from those found in blood.

Germline values: CDR1 SEHNR, CDR2 FQNEAQ (reference sequence). The V end lost 5 bases, the J end lost 4 bases, and 11 bases lay between the germline ends. The CDR3 has 13 residues. The protocol was immunoSEQ multiplex PCR, while the TCRdb copy is restricted to in-frame clones and leaves out a portion. Seen here are about 960,000 clones, about 80% observed once, and the top ten hold around 1.4%. A remark on this clone: No antigen is known for it.

This receptor was taken from a man between 18 and 29 years old in good health. The chain links TRBV7-9 to TRBJ1-2; no clear D. Sequenced: memory CD4+ T cells sorted from blood. This sample's subset: CD45RA-negative fraction. The CDR3 region is CASSPPSGYGYTF. In DNA, the CDR3 is TGTGCCAGCAGCCCTCCCAGTGGCTATGGCTACACCTTC.